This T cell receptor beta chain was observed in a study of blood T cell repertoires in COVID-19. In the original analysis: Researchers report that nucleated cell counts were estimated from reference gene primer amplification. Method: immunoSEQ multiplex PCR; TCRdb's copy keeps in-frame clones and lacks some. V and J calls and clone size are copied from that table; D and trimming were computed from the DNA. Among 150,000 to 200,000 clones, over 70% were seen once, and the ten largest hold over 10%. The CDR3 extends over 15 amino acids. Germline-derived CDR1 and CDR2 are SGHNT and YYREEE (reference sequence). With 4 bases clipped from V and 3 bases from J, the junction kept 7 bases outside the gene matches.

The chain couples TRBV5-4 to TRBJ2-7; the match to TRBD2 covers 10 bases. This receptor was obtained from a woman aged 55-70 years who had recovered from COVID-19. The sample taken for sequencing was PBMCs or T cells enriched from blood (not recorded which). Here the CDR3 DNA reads TGTGCCAGCAGCGCAGGGACTAGCGACATCTACGAGCAGTACTTC. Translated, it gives CASSAGTSDIYEQYF. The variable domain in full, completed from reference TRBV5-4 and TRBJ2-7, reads ETGVTQSPTHLIKTRGQQVTLRCSSQSGHNTVSWYQQALGQGPQFIFQYYREEENGRGNFPPRFSGLQFPNYSSELNVNALELDDSALYLCASSAGTSDIYEQYFGPGTRLTVT.